These 25 T cell receptor beta chains share one sample of origin, sequenced in a study of CD8+CD57+ T cells in acquired aplastic anemia. Genomic DNA templated the TCR beta VDJ and CDR3 profiling. In TCRdb, the reads were re-called with MiXCR into one record per CDR3 protein. The repertoire includes about 190,000 distinct CDR3 sequences, about 53% of them detected once, and approximately 15% sits in the top ten. Material: sorted CD4+, CD8+, or CD8+CD57+ T cells (not recorded which) from PBMCs. These receptor sequences come from a human donor in good health, serving as a control.

This rearrangement joins TRBV29-1 to TRBJ2-7; possible D gene TRBD2, 5 bases. The CDR3 runs to 13 residues. Germline loops: CDR1 SQVTM, CDR2 ANQGSEA. The V gene lost 2 bases and the J gene lost 3 bases, with 11 bases spanning the gap. The CDR3 sequence: CSVERAEDYEQYF. CDR3 nucleotides: TGCAGCGTTGAAAGAGCGGAGGACTACGAGCAGTACTTC.

The chain employs TRBV20-1 and TRBJ2-1; D is possibly TRBD2 (7 bases). The germline CDR1 and CDR2 sequences are DFQATT and SNEGSKA (reference sequence). The CDR3 is made up of 14 amino acids. V lost 3 bases to trimming and J lost 4 bases, with 13 bases between them. CDR3 in amino acids: CSASGGPKYNEQFF. The CDR3 DNA reads as TGCAGTGCTAGCGGGGGGCCTAAGTACAATGAGCAGTTCTTC.

The rearrangement links TRBV7-3 to TRBJ1-3; the D is unclear. V shed 0 bases and J shed 7 bases, with 10 bases lying between them. Germline loops: CDR1 SGHTA, CDR2 FQGTGA. This CDR3 comprises 14 residues. This CDR3 reads CASSLTPSGNTIYF. CDR3 DNA sequence: TGTGCCAGCAGCTTAACTCCCTCGGGGAACACCATATATTTT.

This clonotype has at least ten counts. V and J are TRBV24-1 and TRBJ1-5, with D possibly being TRBD1 (5 bases). V was clipped by 6 bases and J by 4 bases, with 9 bases between them. CDR1 is KGHDR and CDR2 is SFDVKD in the germline V gene. The CDR3 totals 13 residues. The CDR3 DNA reads as TGTGCCACCAGTACCCAGGGAAATCAGCCCCAGCATTTT. Its protein is CATSTQGNQPQHF.

The CDR3 DNA follows: TGTGCCAGCACAGGGGAGGCCATAGCAAACGGGGAGCTGTTTTTT. Translating it yields CASTGEAIANGELFF. The rearrangement joins TRBV2 to TRBJ2-2; D possibly matches TRBD1 or TRBD2 (6 bases each). Per the germline V gene, CDR1 is SNHLY and CDR2 is FYNNEI. This CDR3 is 15 amino acids long. The V and J ends lost 7 bases and 7 bases respectively, with 19 bases between them.

The chain carries TRBV2 and TRBJ2-1, with D perhaps TRBD1 (6 bases). Germline assignment: CDR1 SNHLY and CDR2 FYNNEI. CDR3 length: 16 amino acids. Trimming pared 6 bases from V and 0 bases from J, leaving 15 bases between. CDR3 DNA: TGTGCCAGCAGCACTAACCGGGACAACTCCTACAATGAGCAGTTCTTC. Its protein is CASSTNRDNSYNEQFF.

The genes are TRBV20-1 and TRBJ2-3; 10 bases align to TRBD2. V dropped 0 bases and J dropped 0; count of bases not matched to a gene: 9. This CDR3 is built from 18 residues. Germline lookup yields CDR1 DFQATT and CDR2 SNEGSKA (reference sequence). The CDR3 nucleotides read TGCAGTGCTAGAGATCTGAGACTAGCGGGTGCTAGCACAGATACGCAGTATTTT. Translation gives CSARDLRLAGASTDTQYF.

This clonotype occurred many times. The chain is built from TRBV5-1 and TRBJ2-5; no clear D gene. The length of the CDR3 is 16 residues. Per the germline V gene, CDR1 is SGHRS and CDR2 is YFSETQ. The V end was cut by 0 bases, the J end by 4 bases, with 16 bases between. CDR3 DNA: TGCGCCAGCAGCTTGGGTGTGACGGGTTGGTCAGAGACCCAGTACTTC. Its protein is CASSLGVTGWSETQYF.

CDR3 amino acids: CSAKKQGQETQYF. The DNA of the CDR3 is TGCAGTGCTAAAAAACAGGGGCAAGAGACCCAGTACTTC. V and J are TRBV20-1 and TRBJ2-5, with 7 bases identical to TRBD1. This CDR3 region has 13 residues. Germline V lookup: CDR1 DFQATT, CDR2 SNEGSKA (reference sequence). Trimming took 4 bases from V and 2 from J; bases not matched to a gene: 4.

This chain joins TRBV14 and TRBJ1-1; D unresolved. The CDR3 loop spans 13 amino acids. V gave up 4 bases and J gave up 2 bases, with 8 bases separating them. The germline V gene has CDR1 SGHDN and CDR2 FVKESK. This CDR3 reads CASSRQINTEAFF. The CDR3 DNA sequence: TGTGCCAGCAGCCGGCAGATAAACACTGAAGCTTTCTTT.

V is TRBV10-3 and J is TRBJ1-2; D is perhaps TRBD1 (6 bases). V lost 6 bases and J lost 8, with 13 bases in between. From germline, CDR1 is ENHRY and CDR2 SYGVKD. This CDR3 has 12 amino acids. The CDR3 DNA reads TGTGCCATCAGGAAGGGGGGCGACGGCTACACCTTC. Encoded protein: CAIRKGGDGYTF.

This clonotype was seen many times. Its ends do not fully match the called genes, so a read error is possible. J is TRBJ1-5 and V is TRBV20-1; tentative D call: TRBD1 (5 bases). This CDR3 is built from 13 residues. Germline loops: CDR1 DFQATT, CDR2 SNEGSKA (reference sequence). The CDR3 reads CSASAWGDQPQHF. CDR3 DNA sequence: TGCAGTGCTTCCGCATGGGGGGATCAACCCCAGCATTTT.

Many counts were recorded for this clonotype. The rearrangement links TRBV20-1 to TRBJ2-3; 10 bases fit TRBD1. V lost 2 bases to trimming and J lost 6 bases; unmatched junction nucleotides: 5. Germline lookup yields CDR1 DFQATT and CDR2 SNEGSKA (reference sequence). The length of the CDR3 is 14 residues. The DNA of the CDR3 is TGCAGTGCTAGATCGGGACAGGGGCTGGATACGCAGTATTTT. Protein sequence: CSARSGQGLDTQYF.

This clonotype was found many times. With a much larger clone just one base away, this may be a read error. The genes are TRBV20-1 and TRBJ2-1; TRBD1 or TRBD2 may be the D gene (5 bases each). The CDR3 runs to 15 residues. The germline CDR1 and CDR2 sequences are DFQATT and SNEGSKA (reference sequence). This CDR3 is CGARDYGTRNNEQFF. The CDR3, as DNA: TGCGGTGCTAGAGACTACGGGACGCGGAACAATGAGCAGTTCTTC.

This chain connects TRBV10-1 to TRBJ2-3, with 7 bases fitting TRBD2. Losses at the gene ends were 2 bases for V and 4 bases for J; bases not matched to a gene: 3. CDR1 and CDR2 from the germline V gene are WNHNN and SYGVQD (reference sequence). This CDR3 contains 14 residues. CDR3 region: CASSELAESDTQYF. Here the CDR3 DNA reads TGCGCCAGCAGTGAGCTAGCGGAATCAGATACGCAGTATTTT.

This clonotype was observed at least ten times. The chain couples TRBV5-1 to TRBJ2-5, with D perhaps matching TRBD2 (5 bases). The germline gives CDR1 SGHRS, CDR2 YFSETQ. This CDR3 is 15 amino acids long. The V and J ends lost 1 base and 0 bases respectively, with 10 bases between them. CDR3 DNA sequence: TGCGCCAGCAGCTTGTTTATCGGGGACCAAGAGACCCAGTACTTC. This gives the protein CASSLFIGDQETQYF.

The chain recombines TRBV7-2 with TRBJ2-1; TRBD2 matches 7 bases. Germline V gene sequence: CDR1 SGHTA, CDR2 FQGNSA. The CDR3 length is 16 residues. The trim removed 0 bases at V and 3 bases at J, leaving 5 bases unmatched. This CDR3 reads CASSLAGTIDYNEQFF. For the CDR3, the DNA is TGTGCCAGCAGCTTAGCCGGGACTATCGACTACAATGAGCAGTTCTTC.

This sequence joins TRBV7-6 and TRBJ2-3; a weak D match, TRBD2 (6 bases). The length of the CDR3 is 14 residues. The V end was cut by 4 bases, the J end by 4 bases, with 12 bases between. Germline V gives CDR1 SGHVS, CDR2 FNYEAQ. The DNA for the CDR3 is TGTGCCAGCAGCTCCCGAGGAGGGTCAGATACGCAGTATTTT. It encodes CASSSRGGSDTQYF.

This clonotype was seen once. The gene calls are TRBV2 and TRBJ2-3, with D hard to call. CDR3 length equals 12 residues. CDR1 and CDR2 (germline): SNHLY, FYNNEI. V lost 8 bases to trimming and J lost 3 bases, with 9 bases between them. The CDR3 DNA is TGTGCCAGCGGGCCCGGGACAGATACGCAGTATTTT. Protein: CASGPGTDTQYF.

This clonotype was counted only a few times. This chain joins TRBV5-6 and TRBJ1-6; no reliable D call. The CDR3 consists of 12 residues. V shed 1 base and J shed 8 bases, with 4 bases lying between them. Germline assignment: CDR1 SGHDT and CDR2 YYEEEE. Written as DNA, the CDR3 is TGTGCCAGCAGCTTGCCGCATTCACCCCTCCACTTT. This encodes CASSLPHSPLHF.

This clonotype occurred many times. The chain joins TRBV20-1 to TRBJ1-4; a possible D gene is TRBD1 (6 bases). Trimming left V 3 bases short and J 7 bases short, with 12 bases between. The CDR3 spans 13 residues. CDR1 is DFQATT and CDR2 is SNEGSKA in the germline V gene (reference sequence). Written as DNA, the CDR3 is TGCAGTGCTAGTGCCGGGGGCGGTGAAAAACTGTTTTTT. Translation gives CSASAGGGEKLFF.

The rearrangement uses TRBV19 and TRBJ1-4, with D hard to call. Germline lookup yields CDR1 LNHDA and CDR2 SQIVND (reference sequence). V was trimmed by 1 base and J by 4 bases, leaving 7 bases between them. This CDR3 is built from 14 residues. CDR3 loop: CASSIGRFNEKLFF. CDR3 bases: TGTGCCAGTAGTATAGGGCGGTTTAATGAAAAACTGTTTTTT.

The table lists this clonotype with many counts. This chain joins TRBV7-2 and TRBJ2-1, with a possible D match to TRBD2 (7 bases). Germline lookup yields CDR1 SGHTA and CDR2 FQGNSA. V was clipped by 5 bases and J by 10 bases, with 18 bases between them. The CDR3 has 14 residues. CDR3 amino acids: CASSIPGGAREQFF. In DNA, the CDR3 is TGTGCCAGCAGCATACCTGGGGGGGCGAGGGAGCAGTTCTTC.

Notes on this clonotype: Compared with germline, one end of the junction differs, possibly owing to a read error. In DNA form, the CDR3 reads TGTGCCAGCAGCTTAGGCCTACCTAGCACAGATACGCAGTGTTTT. Protein product: CASSLGLPSTDTQCF. The chain links TRBV7-9 to TRBJ2-3, with a weak D call TRBD2 (5 bases). CDR3 length equals 15 residues. Per germline, CDR1 SEHNR and CDR2 FQNEAQ (reference sequence).

The chain carries TRBV7-2 and TRBJ2-7; TRBD2 agrees at 12 bases. J gave up 7 bases and V 0 bases, and 4 bases lay outside the gene matches. Germline-derived CDR1 and CDR2 are SGHTA and FQGNSA. This CDR3 has 15 residues. CDR3 bases: TGTGCCAGCAGCTTAGCCCCGGGGACTAGCGGGGAGCAGTACTTC. This codes for CASSLAPGTSGEQYF.